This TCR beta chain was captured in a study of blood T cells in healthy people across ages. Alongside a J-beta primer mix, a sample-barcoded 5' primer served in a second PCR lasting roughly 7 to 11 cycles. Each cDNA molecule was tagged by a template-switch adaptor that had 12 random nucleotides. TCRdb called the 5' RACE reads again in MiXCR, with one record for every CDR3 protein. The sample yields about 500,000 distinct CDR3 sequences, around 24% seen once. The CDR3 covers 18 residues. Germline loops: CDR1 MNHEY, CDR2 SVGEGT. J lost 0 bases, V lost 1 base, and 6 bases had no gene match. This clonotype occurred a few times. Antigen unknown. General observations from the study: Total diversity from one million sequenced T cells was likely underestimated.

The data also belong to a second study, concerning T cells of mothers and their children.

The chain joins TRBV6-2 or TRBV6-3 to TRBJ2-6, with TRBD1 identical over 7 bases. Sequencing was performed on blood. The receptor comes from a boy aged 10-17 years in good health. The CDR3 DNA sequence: TGTGCCAGCAGTTACTACGGGACAGAGAGCTCTGGGGCCAACGTCCTGACTTTC. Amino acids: CASSYYGTESSGANVLTF.